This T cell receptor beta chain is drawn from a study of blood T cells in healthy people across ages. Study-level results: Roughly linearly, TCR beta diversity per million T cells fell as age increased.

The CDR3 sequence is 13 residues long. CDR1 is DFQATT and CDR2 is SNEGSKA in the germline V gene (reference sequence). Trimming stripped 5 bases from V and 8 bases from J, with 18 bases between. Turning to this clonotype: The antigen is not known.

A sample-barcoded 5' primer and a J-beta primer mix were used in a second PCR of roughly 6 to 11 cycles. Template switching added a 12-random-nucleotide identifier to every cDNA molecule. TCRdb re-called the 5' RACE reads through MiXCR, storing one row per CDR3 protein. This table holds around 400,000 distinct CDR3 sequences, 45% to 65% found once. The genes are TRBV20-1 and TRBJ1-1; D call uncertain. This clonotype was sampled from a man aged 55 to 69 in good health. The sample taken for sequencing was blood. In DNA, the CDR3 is TGCAGTGCTCTGTCTACAGCCCACTTGGAAGCTTTCTTT. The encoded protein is CSALSTAHLEAFF.